This TCR beta chain is from a study of memory CD4+ T cells and cytomegalovirus serostatus. This CDR3 has 14 residues. Germline assignment: CDR1 SGHNT and CDR2 YYREEE (reference sequence). Trimming pared 2 bases from V and 1 base from J, leaving 9 bases between. Measured with immunoSEQ multiplex PCR; TCRdb has only the in-frame clones, and not every one. The sample shows tens of thousands of clones, approximately 77% of them seen only once. Single viable CD3+CD4+CD8-CD45RO+ cells were sorted as the memory CD4+ T cells. This sequence was found in an adult in good health and CMV-seronegative. Sequenced: memory CD4+ T cells from blood. This chain joins TRBV5-4 and TRBJ1-1; tentatively, D is TRBD1 (5 bases). The DNA for the CDR3 is TGTGCCAGCAGCTTAGCAGGGTCGAACACTGAAGCTTTCTTT. As protein: CASSLAGSNTEAFF.